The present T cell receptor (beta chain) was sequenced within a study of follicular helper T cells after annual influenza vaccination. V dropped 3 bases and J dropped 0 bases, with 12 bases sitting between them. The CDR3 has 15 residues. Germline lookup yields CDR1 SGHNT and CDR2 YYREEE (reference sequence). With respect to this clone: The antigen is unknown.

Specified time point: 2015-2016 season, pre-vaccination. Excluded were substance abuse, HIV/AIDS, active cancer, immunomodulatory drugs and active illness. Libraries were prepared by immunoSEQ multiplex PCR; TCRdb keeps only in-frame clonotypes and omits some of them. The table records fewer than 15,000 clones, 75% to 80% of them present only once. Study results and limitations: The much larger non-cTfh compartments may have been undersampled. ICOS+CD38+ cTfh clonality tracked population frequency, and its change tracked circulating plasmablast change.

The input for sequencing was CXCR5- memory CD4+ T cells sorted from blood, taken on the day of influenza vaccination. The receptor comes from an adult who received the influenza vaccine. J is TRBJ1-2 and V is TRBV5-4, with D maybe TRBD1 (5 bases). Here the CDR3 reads CASSSRGGTNYGYTF. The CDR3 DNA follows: TGTGCCAGCAGCTCTCGGGGGGGAACTAACTATGGCTACACCTTC. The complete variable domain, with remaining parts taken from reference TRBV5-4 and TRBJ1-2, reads ETGVTQSPTHLIKTRGQQVTLRCSSQSGHNTVSWYQQALGQGPQFIFQYYREEENGRGNFPPRFSGLQFPNYSSELNVNALELDDSALYLCASSSRGGTNYGYTFGSGTRLTVV.